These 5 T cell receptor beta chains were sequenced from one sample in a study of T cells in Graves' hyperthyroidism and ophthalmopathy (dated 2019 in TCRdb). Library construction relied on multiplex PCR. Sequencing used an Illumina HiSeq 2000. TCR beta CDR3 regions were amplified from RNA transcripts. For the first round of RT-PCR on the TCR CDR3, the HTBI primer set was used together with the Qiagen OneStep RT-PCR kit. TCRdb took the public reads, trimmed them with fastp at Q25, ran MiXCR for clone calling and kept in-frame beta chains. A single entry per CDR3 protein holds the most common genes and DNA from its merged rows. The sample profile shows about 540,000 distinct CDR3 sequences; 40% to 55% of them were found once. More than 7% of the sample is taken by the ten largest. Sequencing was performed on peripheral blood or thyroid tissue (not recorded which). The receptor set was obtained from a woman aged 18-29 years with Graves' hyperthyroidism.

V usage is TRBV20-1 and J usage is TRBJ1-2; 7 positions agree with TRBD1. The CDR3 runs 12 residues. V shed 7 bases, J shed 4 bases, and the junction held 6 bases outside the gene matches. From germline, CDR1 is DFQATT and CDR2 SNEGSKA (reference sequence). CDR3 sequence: CSEEGAGYGYTF. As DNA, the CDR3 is TGCAGTGAAGAGGGGGCGGGCTATGGCTACACCTTC.

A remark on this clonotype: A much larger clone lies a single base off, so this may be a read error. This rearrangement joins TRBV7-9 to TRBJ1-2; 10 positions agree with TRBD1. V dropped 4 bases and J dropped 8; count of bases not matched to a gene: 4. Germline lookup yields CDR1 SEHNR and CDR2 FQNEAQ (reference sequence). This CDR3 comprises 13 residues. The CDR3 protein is CASSSDRGGGYTF. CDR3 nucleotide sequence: TGTGCCAGCAGCTCGGACAGGGGGGGGGGCTACACCTTC.

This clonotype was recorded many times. CDR3: CASSSLRGSYEQYF. CDR3 bases: TGTGCCAGCAGCTCCCTCCGCGGGAGCTACGAGCAGTACTTC. This chain joins TRBV13 and TRBJ2-7; 7 bases map to TRBD2. The V gene's germline CDR1 is PRHDT and CDR2 FYEKMQ (reference sequence). The V gene end was trimmed by 4 bases and the J gene end by 3 bases; junction bases not matched to a gene: 6. The CDR3 runs to 14 residues.

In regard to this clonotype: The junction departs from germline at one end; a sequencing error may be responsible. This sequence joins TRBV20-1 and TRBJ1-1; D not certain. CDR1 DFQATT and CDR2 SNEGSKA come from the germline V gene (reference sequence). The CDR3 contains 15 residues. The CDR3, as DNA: TGCAGTGCTAGACCCTCGGAAGGCATGAACACTGAAGCTTCTTTT. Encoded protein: CSARPSEGMNTEASF.

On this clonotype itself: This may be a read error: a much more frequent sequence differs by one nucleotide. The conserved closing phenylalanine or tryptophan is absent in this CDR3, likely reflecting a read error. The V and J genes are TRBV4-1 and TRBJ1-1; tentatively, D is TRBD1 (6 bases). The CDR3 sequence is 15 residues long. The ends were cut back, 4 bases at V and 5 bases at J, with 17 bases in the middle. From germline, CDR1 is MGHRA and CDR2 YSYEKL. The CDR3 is CASSRPQGGWTEAFV. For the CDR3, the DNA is TGCGCCAGCAGCCGTCCACAGGGAGGATGGACTGAAGCTTTCGTT.